This TCR beta chain came from a study of control samples from healthy donors and cancer patients. CDR1 and CDR2 from the germline V gene are MDHEN and SYDVKM. Trimming cost V 3 bases and J 4 bases, with 13 bases left between them. The CDR3 length is 14 residues. The assay was immunoSEQ multiplex PCR, and TCRdb's table has in-frame clones only and misses some. The repertoire includes 170,000 or so clones, approximately 92% of them detected once, and over 1.3% sits in the top ten. The chain carries TRBV28 and TRBJ2-7; D not resolved. This sequence originates from a man younger than 30 in good health. The sample comprised blood. The DNA for the CDR3 is TGTGCCAGCAGTTTTACTGGCAGCCAATACGAGCAGTACTTC. Translating it yields CASSFTGSQYEQYF.